This entry is about one T cell receptor (beta chain). The ends were cut back, 0 bases at V and 0 bases at J, with 12 bases in the middle. The CDR3 is made up of 17 amino acids. Germline V gene data show CDR1 as LNHDA and CDR2 as SQIVND (reference sequence). The immunoSEQ assay was v3.0, run at survey level. Sequencing used immunoSEQ multiplex PCR; TCRdb keeps in-frame clones, though not all of them. The sample comprises about 24,000 clones, about 87% of which are singletons, and roughly 9.4% rests with the top ten. These data originate in a study of long-term antiretroviral therapy in people with HIV.

Sequencing used unsorted PBMCs, obtained 1.8 years before starting antiretroviral therapy. The TCR originated in a man aged 50 to 59 with HIV. V is TRBV19 and J is TRBJ1-3; D is uncertain. The CDR3 reads CASSIDLDRSSGNTIYF. CDR3 DNA: TGTGCCAGTAGTATAGATCTCGACCGAAGCTCTGGAAACACCATATATTTT.